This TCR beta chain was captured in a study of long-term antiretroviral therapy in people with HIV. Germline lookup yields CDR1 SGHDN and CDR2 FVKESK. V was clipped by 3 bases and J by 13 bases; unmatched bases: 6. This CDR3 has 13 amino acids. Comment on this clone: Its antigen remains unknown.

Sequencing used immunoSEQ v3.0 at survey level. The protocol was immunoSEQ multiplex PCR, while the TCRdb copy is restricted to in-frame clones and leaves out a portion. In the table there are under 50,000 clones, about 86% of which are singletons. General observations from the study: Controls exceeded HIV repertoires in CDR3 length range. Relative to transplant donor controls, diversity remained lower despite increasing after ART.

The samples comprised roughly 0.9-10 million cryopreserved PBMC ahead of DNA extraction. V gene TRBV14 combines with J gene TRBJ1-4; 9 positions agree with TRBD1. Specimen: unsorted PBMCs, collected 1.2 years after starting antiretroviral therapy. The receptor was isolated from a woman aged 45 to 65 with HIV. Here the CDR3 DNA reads TGTGCCAGCAGCCAGGACAGGGGTGTAGGACTGTTTTTT. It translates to CASSQDRGVGLFF.